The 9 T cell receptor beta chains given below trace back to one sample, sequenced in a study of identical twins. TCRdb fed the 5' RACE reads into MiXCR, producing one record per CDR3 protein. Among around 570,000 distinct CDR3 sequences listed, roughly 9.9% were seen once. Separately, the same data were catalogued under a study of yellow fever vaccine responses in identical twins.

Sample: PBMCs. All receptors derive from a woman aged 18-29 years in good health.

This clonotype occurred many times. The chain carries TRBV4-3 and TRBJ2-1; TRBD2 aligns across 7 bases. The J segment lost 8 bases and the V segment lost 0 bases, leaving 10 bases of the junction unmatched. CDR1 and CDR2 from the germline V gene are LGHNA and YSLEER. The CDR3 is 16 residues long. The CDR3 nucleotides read TGCGCCAGCAGCCAAGATCTGGGCGGGAGAGGAGATGAGCAGTTCTTC. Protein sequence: CASSQDLGGRGDEQFF.

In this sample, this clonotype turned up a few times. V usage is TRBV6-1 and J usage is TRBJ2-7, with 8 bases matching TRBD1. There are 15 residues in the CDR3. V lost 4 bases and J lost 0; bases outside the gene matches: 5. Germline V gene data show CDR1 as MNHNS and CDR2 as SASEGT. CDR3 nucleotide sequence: TGTGCCAGCAGTGGTAGACAGGGGAGCTCCTACGAGCAGTACTTC. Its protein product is CASSGRQGSSYEQYF.

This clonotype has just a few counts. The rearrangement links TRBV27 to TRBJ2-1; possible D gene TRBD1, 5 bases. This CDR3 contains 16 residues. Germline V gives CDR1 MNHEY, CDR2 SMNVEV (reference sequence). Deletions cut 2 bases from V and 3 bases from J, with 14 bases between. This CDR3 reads CASSLMGQSYYNEQFF. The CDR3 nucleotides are TGTGCCAGCAGTTTAATGGGGCAGTCCTACTACAATGAGCAGTTCTTC.

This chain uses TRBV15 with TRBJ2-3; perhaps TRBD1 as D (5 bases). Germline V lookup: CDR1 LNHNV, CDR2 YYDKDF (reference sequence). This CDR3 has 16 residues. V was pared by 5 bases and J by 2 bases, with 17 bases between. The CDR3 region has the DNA TGTGCCACCAGCTCAGGGTCTGGTGCGCACACAGATACGCAGTATTTT. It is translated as CATSSGSGAHTDTQYF.

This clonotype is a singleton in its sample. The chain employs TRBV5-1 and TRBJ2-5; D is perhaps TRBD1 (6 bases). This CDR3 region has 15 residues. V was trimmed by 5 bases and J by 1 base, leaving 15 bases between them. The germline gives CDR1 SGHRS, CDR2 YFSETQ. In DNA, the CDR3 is TGCGCCAGCAGTAAGGGGGTAATCCTCCAAGAGACCCAGTACTTC. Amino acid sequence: CASSKGVILQETQYF.

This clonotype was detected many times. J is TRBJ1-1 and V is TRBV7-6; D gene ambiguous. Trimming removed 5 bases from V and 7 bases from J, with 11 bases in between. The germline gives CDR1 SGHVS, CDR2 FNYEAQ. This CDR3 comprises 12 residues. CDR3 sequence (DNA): TGTGCCAGCAGCCCAGGTGGCAGTGAAGCTTTCTTT. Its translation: CASSPGGSEAFF.

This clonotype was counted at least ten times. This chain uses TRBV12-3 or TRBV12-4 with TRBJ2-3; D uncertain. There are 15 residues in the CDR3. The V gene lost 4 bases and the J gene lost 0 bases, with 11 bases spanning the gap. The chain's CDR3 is CASSSWAASTDTQYF. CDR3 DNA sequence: TGTGCCAGCAGTTCCTGGGCAGCTAGCACAGATACGCAGTATTTT.

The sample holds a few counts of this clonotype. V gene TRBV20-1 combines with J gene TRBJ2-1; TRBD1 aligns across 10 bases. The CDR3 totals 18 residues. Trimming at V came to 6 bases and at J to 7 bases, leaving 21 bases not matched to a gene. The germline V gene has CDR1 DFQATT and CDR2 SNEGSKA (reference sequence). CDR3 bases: TGCAGTGCCCCGGTGGGGGGACAGGGGCGGCGAGCCGGGAATGAGCAGTTCTTC. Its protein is CSAPVGGQGRRAGNEQFF.

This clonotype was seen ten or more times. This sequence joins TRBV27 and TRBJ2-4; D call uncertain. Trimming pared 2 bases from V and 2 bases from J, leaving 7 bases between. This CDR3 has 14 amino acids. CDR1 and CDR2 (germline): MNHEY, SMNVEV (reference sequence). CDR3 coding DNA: TGTGCCAGCAGTTTAGCCGGGTCCAAAAACATTCAGTACTTC. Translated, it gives CASSLAGSKNIQYF.